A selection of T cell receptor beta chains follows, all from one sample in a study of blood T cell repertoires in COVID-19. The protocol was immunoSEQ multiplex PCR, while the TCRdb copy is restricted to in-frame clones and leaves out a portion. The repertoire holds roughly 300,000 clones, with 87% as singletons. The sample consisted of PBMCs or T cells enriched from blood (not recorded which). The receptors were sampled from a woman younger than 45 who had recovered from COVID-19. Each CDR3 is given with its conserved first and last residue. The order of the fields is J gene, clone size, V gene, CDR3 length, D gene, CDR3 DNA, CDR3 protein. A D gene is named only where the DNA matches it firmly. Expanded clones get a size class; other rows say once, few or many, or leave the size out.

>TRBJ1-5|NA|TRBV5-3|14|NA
TGTGCCAGAAGCCCCGAGGCACAGGAGCAGCCCCAGCATTTT
CARSPEAQEQPQHF
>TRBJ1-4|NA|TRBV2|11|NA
TGTGCCAGCTCCCGGAGTGAAAAACTGTTTTTT
CASSRSEKLFF
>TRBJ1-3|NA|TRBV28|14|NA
TGTGCCAGCAGCCCGGGGGAATCTGGAAACACCATATATTTT
CASSPGESGNTIYF
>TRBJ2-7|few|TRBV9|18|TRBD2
TGTGCCAGCAGCGAGGGGACTAGCGGGGGGCTGTTGACCTACGAGCAGTACTTC
CASSEGTSGGLLTYEQYF
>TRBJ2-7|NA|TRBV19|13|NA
TGTGCCACCCAGAGAGGGGGCTCCTACGAGCAGTACTTC
CATQRGGSYEQYF
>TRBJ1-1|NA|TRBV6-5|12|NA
TGTGCCAGCAGTTACTCAACAGGTTTGACTTTCTTT
CASSYSTGLTFF
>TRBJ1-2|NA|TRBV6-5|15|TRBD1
TGTGCCACTCGAAGACGGCGGCAGGGGGATAATGGCTACACCTTC
CATRRRRQGDNGYTF
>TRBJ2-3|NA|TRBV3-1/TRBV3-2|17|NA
TGTGCCAGCAGCCCTCGGACAGCTCCCTCATGGGCCGGTACGCAGTATTTT
CASSPRTAPSWAGTQYF
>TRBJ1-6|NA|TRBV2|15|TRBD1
TGTGCCAGCACTTCGGACAGGGTCCAGCATTCACCCCTCCACTTT
CASTSDRVQHSPLHF
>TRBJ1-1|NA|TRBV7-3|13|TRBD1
TGTGCCAGCAGCTTGACAGGGGACACTGAAGCTTTCTTT
CASSLTGDTEAFF
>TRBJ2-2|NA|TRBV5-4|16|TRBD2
TGTGCCAGCAAACTAGCGGGGGGTCCGAACACCGGGGAGCTGTTTTTT
CASKLAGGPNTGELFF
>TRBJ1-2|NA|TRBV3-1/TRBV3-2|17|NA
TGTGCCAGCAGCCAAGAAATTGTCCCGGACTTTAACTATGGCTACACCTTC
CASSQEIVPDFNYGYTF
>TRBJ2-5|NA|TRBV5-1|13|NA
TGCGCCAGCAGCTTGGATCGGGGTTGGACCCAGTACTTC
CASSLDRGWTQYF
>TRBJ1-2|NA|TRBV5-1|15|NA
TGCGCCAGCAGCTCCAACCCCCAGGGGATCTATGGCTACACCTTC
CASSSNPQGIYGYTF
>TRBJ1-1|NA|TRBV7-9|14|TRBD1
TGTGCCAGCAGCTTGGGACAGGGCCAAATCGGGACTTTCTTT
CASSLGQGQIGTFF